The 32 T cell receptor beta chains listed next were all sequenced from one sample in a study of OX40 agonist ivuxolimab in advanced cancers. Profiling relied on immunoSEQ multiplex PCR, and the TCRdb table lists in-frame clones only, not all of them. The table shows around 97,000 clones, with less than 90% occurring only once. The sequencing here drew on CD4+ or CD8+ T cells sorted from blood, taken in a trial of the OX40 agonist ivuxolimab. The receptors shown here come from an adult with an advanced solid tumor such as melanoma, head and neck, liver or kidney cancer.

J is TRBJ2-6 and V is TRBV28; no firm D call. Germline V gene data show CDR1 as MDHEN and CDR2 as SYDVKM. The CDR3 loop spans 13 amino acids. V was trimmed by 3 bases and J by 1 base, leaving 1 base between them. The CDR3: CASSFSGANVLTF. CDR3 in DNA: TGTGCCAGCAGTTTTTCTGGGGCCAACGTCCTGACTTTC.

The V and J genes are TRBV5-1 and TRBJ1-3; no firm D call. With 0 bases removed from V and 0 bases from J, the gap between germline ends came to 7 bases. There are 15 residues in the CDR3. Germline V gives CDR1 SGHRS, CDR2 YFSETQ. DNA for the CDR3: TGCGCCAGCAGCTTGGGGGGATTCTCTGGAAACACCATATATTTT. Encoded protein: CASSLGGFSGNTIYF.

J is TRBJ2-1 and V is TRBV19; 7 bases line up with TRBD1. This CDR3 is 15 amino acids long. CDR1 and CDR2 (germline): LNHDA, SQIVND (reference sequence). Trimming removed 5 bases from V and 7 bases from J; junction bases left unmatched: 11. The CDR3 sequence: CASSSRDRIWNEQFF. CDR3 DNA: TGTGCCAGTAGTTCCCGGGACAGAATTTGGAATGAGCAGTTCTTC.

This chain uses TRBV7-2 with TRBJ1-5, with D tentatively TRBD1 (6 bases). CDR3 size: 14 residues. The germline V and J ends were trimmed by 2 bases and 7 bases, with 12 bases remaining between them. CDR1 is SGHTA and CDR2 is FQGNSA in the germline V gene. In DNA, the CDR3 is TGTGCCAGCAGCTTACAGGGGCGCGGACAGCCCCAGCATTTT. This gives the protein CASSLQGRGQPQHF.

This clone was recorded a few times. V gene TRBV18 combines with J gene TRBJ1-6; maybe TRBD1 (5 bases). Per the germline V gene, CDR1 is KGHSH and CDR2 is LQKENI. The V end lost 0 bases, the J end lost 8 bases, and 11 bases lay between the germline ends. There are 15 residues in the CDR3. The CDR3 bases are TGTGCCAGCTCACCACCCCTCGCCAGGGATTCACCCCTCCACTTT. Residues: CASSPPLARDSPLHF.

This clone has only a few counts. This chain's CDR3 is CASRGIGINTEAFF. Here the CDR3 DNA reads TGTGCCAGCCGGGGGATTGGGATTAACACTGAAGCTTTCTTT. The rearrangement joins TRBV25-1 to TRBJ1-1; weak D call: TRBD1 (5 bases). The V end lost 8 bases, the J end lost 2 bases, and 15 bases lay between the germline ends. This CDR3 has 14 residues. Germline V gene data show CDR1 as MGHDK and CDR2 as SYGVNS.

This chain joins TRBV6-1 and TRBJ2-5; the D is unclear. V lost 5 bases, J lost 1 base, and 5 bases lay in between. This CDR3 is 12 amino acids long. Germline CDR1 is MNHNS and CDR2 is SASEGT. The CDR3 sequence: CASSWSQETQYF. In nucleotides, the CDR3 is TGTGCCAGCAGTTGGAGCCAAGAGACCCAGTACTTC.

The chain uses TRBV19 and TRBJ2-3; the match to TRBD2 covers 10 bases. Germline V gene sequence: CDR1 LNHDA, CDR2 SQIVND (reference sequence). The CDR3 length is 18 residues. V shed 0 bases and J 6 bases; nucleotides not matched to a gene: 12. CDR3 sequence: CASSIDRSGRAKIDTQYF. CDR3 DNA sequence: TGTGCCAGTAGTATAGATCGGAGCGGGAGGGCCAAGATTGATACGCAGTATTTT.

The V gene is TRBV7-9, the J gene TRBJ1-5, with TRBD1 as a possible D gene (5 bases). CDR3 size: 17 residues. Trimming pared 5 bases from V and 4 bases from J, leaving 21 bases between. CDR1 is SEHNR, CDR2 FQNEAQ, per germline (reference sequence). The CDR3 DNA reads TGTGCCAGCAGCCGCGACCGGGACGGTGTTTGGAATCAGCCCCAGCATTTT. It is translated as CASSRDRDGVWNQPQHF.

V is TRBV19 and J is TRBJ2-3; 11 nucleotides match TRBD1. J gave up 4 bases and V 4 bases, and 4 bases lay outside the gene matches. The germline gives CDR1 LNHDA, CDR2 SQIVND (reference sequence). This CDR3 contains 15 residues. The CDR3, as DNA: TGTGCCAGTAGTAAAGGGACAGGGGGAGCAGATACGCAGTATTTT. The encoded protein is CASSKGTGGADTQYF.

The chain joins TRBV4-2 to TRBJ2-5, with D tentatively TRBD2 (5 bases). Germline lookup yields CDR1 LGHNA and CDR2 YNFKEQ. CDR3 length: 15 amino acids. The V and J ends lost 0 bases and 7 bases respectively, with 15 bases between them. CDR3 in DNA: TGTGCCAGCAGCCAAGATCAGAGTCCAGCGGCGACCCAGTACTTC. It encodes CASSQDQSPAATQYF.

Only a few counts were recorded for this clone. The rearrangement uses TRBV12-5 and TRBJ1-1; TRBD1 is a possible D gene (5 bases). In germline, CDR1 is LGHNT, CDR2 FRNRAP. Trimming removed 7 bases at V and 1 base at J, with 16 bases between. There are 15 residues in the CDR3. CDR3 nucleotide sequence: TGTGCTAGTGCCCAATCCGGACAACAGAACACTGAAGCTTTCTTT. Translated, it gives CASAQSGQQNTEAFF. The whole variable domain, filled in from reference TRBV12-5 and TRBJ1-1, reads DARVTQTPRHKVTEMGQEVTMRCQPILGHNTVFWYRQTMMQGLELLAYFRNRAPLDDSGMPKDRFSAEMPDATLATLKIQPSEPRDSAVYFCASAQSGQQNTEAFFGQGTRLTVV.

This chain links TRBV5-1 with TRBJ1-4; maybe TRBD1 (6 bases). Per germline, CDR1 SGHRS and CDR2 YFSETQ. V shed 5 bases and J shed 8 bases, with 13 bases lying between them. The CDR3 sequence is 13 residues long. The CDR3 DNA follows: TGCGCCAGCAGGGGGATCGGGGGCGAAAAACTGTTTTTT. Translation gives CASRGIGGEKLFF.

A single count supports this clone. This sequence joins TRBV2 and TRBJ2-6; 7 bases are shared with TRBD1. Germline CDR1 is SNHLY and CDR2 is FYNNEI. V gave up 6 bases and J gave up 1 base; unmatched junction bases: 3. The CDR3 runs 15 residues. The CDR3 here is CASSKDRSGANVLTF. The CDR3 DNA reads TGTGCCAGCAGCAAGGACAGGTCTGGGGCCAACGTCCTGACTTTC.

This clone was seen at least ten times. The genes are TRBV7-6 and TRBJ1-2, with 9 bases identical to TRBD1. With V trimmed by 5 bases and J by 4 bases, 11 bases remained unmatched. CDR3 length: 16 residues. Germline V gene sequence: CDR1 SGHVS, CDR2 FNYEAQ. CDR3 in amino acids: CASSPEHRGRGYGYTF. CDR3 bases: TGTGCCAGCAGCCCAGAGCACAGGGGGCGGGGCTATGGCTACACCTTC.

The chain couples TRBV5-5 to TRBJ1-2, with D possibly being TRBD1 (5 bases). Trimming pared 0 bases from V and 3 bases from J, leaving 12 bases between. This CDR3 has 15 amino acids. The germline V gene has CDR1 SGHKS and CDR2 YYEKEE (reference sequence). The CDR3 DNA follows: TGTGCCAGCAGCTTGGCGGGGCAGGTGGACTATGGCTACACCTTC. Its protein product is CASSLAGQVDYGYTF.

V and J are TRBV5-1 and TRBJ1-2; 7 bases fit TRBD1. Germline CDR1 and CDR2: SGHRS and YFSETQ. This CDR3 spans 14 amino acids. With 2 bases clipped from V and 8 bases from J, the junction kept 9 bases outside the gene matches. The CDR3 DNA reads TGCGCCAGCAGCTTAGCGGGACAGACATTGGGCTACACCTTC. This codes for CASSLAGQTLGYTF.

This clone was found a few times. This chain connects TRBV7-9 to TRBJ2-6, with D unresolved. The V gene's germline CDR1 is SEHNR and CDR2 FQNEAQ (reference sequence). The V gene lost 5 bases and the J gene lost 0 bases, with 5 bases spanning the gap. The CDR3 extends over 14 amino acids. As DNA, the CDR3 is TGTGCCAGCAGCCCCGACTCTGGGGCCAACGTCCTGACTTTC. Translated: CASSPDSGANVLTF.

This clone was seen more than once but under ten times. The genes are TRBV19 and TRBJ2-2, with D uncertain. This CDR3 is 14 amino acids long. Trimming left V 3 bases short and J 4 bases short, with 9 bases between. The germline V gene encodes CDR1 LNHDA and CDR2 SQIVND (reference sequence). The DNA of the CDR3 is TGTGCCAGTAGTATCCTCCTTGCCACCGGGGAGCTGTTTTTT. Translated, it gives CASSILLATGELFF.

The chain couples TRBV27 to TRBJ1-5; D perhaps matches TRBD1 (5 bases). The germline gives CDR1 MNHEY, CDR2 SMNVEV (reference sequence). With 5 bases removed from V and 4 bases from J, the gap between germline ends came to 15 bases. The CDR3 sequence is 15 residues long. The chain's CDR3 is CASSLGTALNQPQHF. CDR3 coding DNA: TGTGCCAGCAGTCTGGGGACCGCTCTAAATCAGCCCCAGCATTTT.

The chain employs TRBV18 and TRBJ2-2; the match to TRBD1 covers 8 bases. Germline lookup yields CDR1 KGHSH and CDR2 LQKENI. J gave up 3 bases and V 0 bases, and 6 bases lay outside the gene matches. This CDR3 region has 17 residues. The CDR3 coding sequence is TGTGCCAGCTCACCACCGGGACAGGTTATGGACACCGGGGAGCTGTTTTTT. It encodes CASSPPGQVMDTGELFF.

In the case of this clone: At the DNA level, this CDR3 is encoded by other sequences in the same sample as well. The chain carries TRBV2 and TRBJ2-3, with D possibly TRBD1 on 6 matching bases. The germline V and J ends were trimmed by 5 bases and 0 bases, with 12 bases remaining between them. The germline V gene encodes CDR1 SNHLY and CDR2 FYNNEI. The CDR3 loop spans 15 amino acids. The CDR3 here is CASSWTEPSTDTQYF. The CDR3 DNA is TGTGCCAGCAGTTGGACAGAACCTAGCACAGATACGCAGTATTTT.

In regard to this clone: The sample has other DNA sequences that encode this CDR3 too. V usage is TRBV27 and J usage is TRBJ1-2; D gene ambiguous. The V gene lost 7 bases and the J gene lost 8 bases, with 14 bases spanning the gap. The germline V gene encodes CDR1 MNHEY and CDR2 SMNVEV (reference sequence). The CDR3 contains 12 residues. Written as DNA, the CDR3 is TGTGCCAGCACTTGGGGAGGCTACGGCTACACCTTC. Amino acids: CASTWGGYGYTF.

The chain links TRBV5-1 to TRBJ1-2, with 7 bases identical to TRBD1. This CDR3 contains 13 residues. Germline CDR1 reads SGHRS; CDR2 reads YFSETQ. Trimming removed 4 bases from V and 7 bases from J; junction bases left unmatched: 7. CDR3 sequence (DNA): TGCGCCAGCAGCGCCGGGACAGATGGTGGCTACACCTTC. Translated: CASSAGTDGGYTF.

This clone appeared a single time. This chain connects TRBV11-3 to TRBJ2-2; unclear D gene. The CDR3 totals 15 residues. Germline values: CDR1 SGHNT, CDR2 YENEEA. V lost 2 bases and J lost 9, with 16 bases in between. CDR3 in amino acids: CASSLRPLVGRELFF. As DNA, the CDR3 is TGTGCCAGCAGCTTAAGGCCCCTAGTCGGACGGGAGCTGTTTTTT.

The gene calls are TRBV6-5 and TRBJ1-4; D remains ambiguous. Germline CDR1 is MNHEY and CDR2 is SVGAGI. The CDR3 length is 13 residues. Trimming stripped 2 bases from V and 8 bases from J, with 9 bases between. CDR3: CASSYASGEKLFF. The CDR3 DNA reads TGTGCCAGCAGTTACGCTTCCGGGGAAAAACTGTTTTTT.

This clone was seen a handful of times. The chain has TRBV18 and TRBJ2-7; 12 nucleotides match TRBD1. Germline trimming cut 3 bases from V and 2 bases from J; bases unmatched to any gene: 5. The CDR3 covers 16 residues. Germline V gives CDR1 KGHSH, CDR2 LQKENI. The CDR3 DNA reads TGTGCCAGCTCACCTCGGGGACAGGGGGCAACCTACGAGCAGTACTTC. The encoded protein is CASSPRGQGATYEQYF.

The genes are TRBV11-1 and TRBJ1-1; no clear D gene. The CDR3 extends over 13 amino acids. The V end was cut by 1 base, the J end by 1 base, with 4 bases between. Germline V lookup: CDR1 SGHAT, CDR2 FQDESV (reference sequence). The CDR3 DNA reads as TGTGCCAGCAGCTTAGGGCAGAACACTGAAGCTTTCTTT. It encodes CASSLGQNTEAFF.

This clone appeared once. V usage is TRBV7-3 and J usage is TRBJ2-2; 7 nucleotides line up with TRBD1. CDR3 length: 15 amino acids. Germline values: CDR1 SGHTA, CDR2 FQGTGA. The trim removed 5 bases at V and 2 bases at J, leaving 5 bases unmatched. As DNA, the CDR3 is TGTGCCAGCAGCAGTAGGGACAGAAACACCGGGGAGCTGTTTTTT. Amino acids: CASSSRDRNTGELFF.

The V and J genes are TRBV30 and TRBJ2-3; D is ambiguous. CDR1 GTSNPN and CDR2 SVGIG come from the germline V gene (reference sequence). The CDR3 runs to 11 residues. V shed 2 bases and J shed 14 bases, with 14 bases lying between them. The CDR3 is CAWSPPGPRYF. CDR3 in DNA: TGTGCCTGGAGTCCTCCGGGCCCGCGGTATTTT.

The chain is built from TRBV19 and TRBJ2-5, with D unresolved. Germline V CDR1 and CDR2: LNHDA, SQIVND (reference sequence). The V and J ends lost 5 bases and 2 bases respectively, with 12 bases between them. The CDR3 extends over 14 amino acids. DNA for the CDR3: TGTGCCAGTAGTGGACGAGTCGGGCAAGAGACCCAGTACTTC. This encodes CASSGRVGQETQYF.

The V gene is TRBV6-5, the J gene TRBJ1-2; 7 bases agree with TRBD1. Trimming cost V 0 bases and J 4 bases; bases outside gene matches: 8. The CDR3 runs 16 residues. From germline, CDR1 is MNHEY and CDR2 SVGAGI. DNA for the CDR3: TGTGCCAGCAGTTACTCCAGGACAGGAGTTGGCTATGGCTACACCTTC. Translating gives CASSYSRTGVGYGYTF.